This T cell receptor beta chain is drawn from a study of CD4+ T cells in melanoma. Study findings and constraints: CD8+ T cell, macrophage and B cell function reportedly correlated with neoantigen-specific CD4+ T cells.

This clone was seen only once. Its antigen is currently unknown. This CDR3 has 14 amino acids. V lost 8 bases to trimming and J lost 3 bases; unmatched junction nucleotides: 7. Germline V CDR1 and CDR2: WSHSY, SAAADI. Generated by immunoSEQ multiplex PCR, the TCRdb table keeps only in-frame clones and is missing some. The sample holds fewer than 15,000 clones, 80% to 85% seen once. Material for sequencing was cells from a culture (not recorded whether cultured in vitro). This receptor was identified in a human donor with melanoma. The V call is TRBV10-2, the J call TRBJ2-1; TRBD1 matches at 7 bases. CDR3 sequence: CASGRQGSYNEQFF. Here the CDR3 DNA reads TGCGCCAGCGGAAGACAGGGAAGCTACAATGAGCAGTTCTTC.